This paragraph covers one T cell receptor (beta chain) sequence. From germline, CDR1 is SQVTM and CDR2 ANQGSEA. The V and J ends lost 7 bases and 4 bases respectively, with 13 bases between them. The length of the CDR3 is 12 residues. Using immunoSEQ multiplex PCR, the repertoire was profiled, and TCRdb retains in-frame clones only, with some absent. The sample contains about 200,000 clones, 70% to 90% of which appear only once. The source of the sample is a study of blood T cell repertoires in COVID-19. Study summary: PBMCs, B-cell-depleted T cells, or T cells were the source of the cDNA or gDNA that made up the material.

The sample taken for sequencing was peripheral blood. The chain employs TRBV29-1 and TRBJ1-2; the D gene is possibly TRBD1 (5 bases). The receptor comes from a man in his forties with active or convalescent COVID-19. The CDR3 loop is CSGGGGAYGYTF. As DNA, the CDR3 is TGCAGCGGCGGGGGAGGGGCCTATGGCTACACCTTC.